Listed below are T cell receptor beta chains from one sample, sequenced in a study of blood T cell repertoires in COVID-19. Produced via immunoSEQ multiplex PCR; TCRdb's table is partial and in-frame only. The table has 190,000 or so clones, about 93% seen once. The sequencing input was peripheral blood. These TCRs come from a man aged 25 to 45 with COVID-19, enrolled during active disease. Both conserved end residues are trimmed from each CDR3. Fields, in order: CDR3 length, V gene, J gene, CDR3 protein.

length: 14; V: TRBV5-6; J: TRBJ2-7; CDR3: ASSSLLRGLPNEQY
length: 15; V: TRBV4-1; J: TRBJ2-5; CDR3: ASSSRVGTPIGETQY
length: 9; V: TRBV28; J: TRBJ1-2; CDR3: ASSHSYGYT
length: 14; V: TRBV18; J: TRBJ2-7; CDR3: ASSPPGLAGYYEQY
length: 14; V: TRBV6-5; J: TRBJ2-3; CDR3: ASSYTPGQGTDTQY
length: 15; V: TRBV30; J: TRBJ1-6; CDR3: AWMTGNTGARVAPLH
length: 13; V: TRBV5-1; J: TRBJ1-6; CDR3: ASSAGQQTGSPLH
length: 11; V: TRBV4-1; J: TRBJ1-1; CDR3: ASSQGALTEAF
length: 12; V: TRBV10-3; J: TRBJ1-1; CDR3: AIRLGGEKTEAF
length: 15; V: TRBV2; J: TRBJ1-2; CDR3: ASSEAAGGRGYRGYT